This section outlines one T cell receptor (beta chain) sequence together with its context. The antigen is undetermined. The data are from a study of shared clonotypes between healthy human individuals. Turning to the study itself: The donor group consisted of two women and a few men, aged 18 to 49. Findings of the study overall: Estimated clonotype richness was generally higher in naive than memory subsets. Of the naive CD4 clonotypes, roughly 5% were shared across several donors.

This CDR3 contains 16 residues. V was clipped by 3 bases and J by 5 bases; unmatched bases: 5. CDR1 SGHRS and CDR2 YFSETQ come from the germline V gene. Genomic DNA (from each subset) was split evenly across several immunoSEQ plates. Sequenced by immunoSEQ multiplex PCR; TCRdb stores in-frame clones only, minus some. The profile covers around 1.4 million clones, with approximately 98.5% appearing a single time and 0.36% taken by the ten largest. The chain links TRBV5-1 to TRBJ2-3, with TRBD2 matching over 14 bases. The source material was naive CD4+ T cells sorted from blood. Subset in this sample: CD45RA+ positively selected. The receptor was isolated from a man younger than 45 in good health. CDR3 DNA: TGCGCCAGCAGCTCCGGACTAGCGGGAGGCCAAGATACGCAGTATTTT. Translated: CASSSGLAGGQDTQYF.